This T cell receptor beta chain was identified in a study of neurological immune-mediated disorders. This clonotype occurred many times. Losses at the gene ends were 6 bases for V and 3 bases for J; bases not matched to a gene: 11. Germline CDR1 is SGHRS and CDR2 is YFSETQ. This CDR3 contains 15 residues. TCRdb recomputed calls from the 5' RACE reads with MiXCR, one row per CDR3 protein. The data contain 55,000 to 75,000 distinct CDR3 sequences, 2% to 3% of them singletons. J is TRBJ2-7 and V is TRBV5-1; 8 nucleotides match TRBD2. Sequenced material: PBMCs. This receptor was taken from a man between 50 and 59 years old with multiple sclerosis. CDR3 bases: TGCGCCAGCACCGAGGGTGGCGGGGGGTTCTACGAGCAGTACTTC. This sequence encodes CASTEGGGGFYEQYF.